Listed here are 18 T cell receptor beta chains from one sample, sequenced in a study of blood T cell repertoires in COVID-19. Generated by immunoSEQ multiplex PCR, the TCRdb table keeps only in-frame clones and is missing some. The sample holds more than 350,000 clones; roughly 84% are singletons and the top ten take around 1.5%. The sequenced sample was PBMCs or T cells enriched from blood (not recorded which). These receptors were collected from a young woman who had been exposed to COVID-19.

The V and J genes are TRBV19 and TRBJ2-1, with D possibly matching TRBD2 (5 bases). Trimming left V 4 bases short and J 9 bases short, with 13 bases between. Germline CDR1 and CDR2: LNHDA and SQIVND (reference sequence). The length of the CDR3 is 13 residues. Written as DNA, the CDR3 is TGTGCCAGTAGTAGAAGCCTCGGGGTTGAGCAGTTCTTC. This encodes CASSRSLGVEQFF.

V and J are TRBV28 and TRBJ1-2, with no clear D. Trimming took 8 bases from V and 3 from J, leaving 10 bases between them. CDR1 and CDR2 from the germline V gene are MDHEN and SYDVKM. There are 12 residues in the CDR3. The CDR3 region is CASFSQDYGYTF. The CDR3 DNA follows: TGTGCCAGCTTTTCTCAGGACTATGGCTACACCTTC.

This clone was observed once. The chain has TRBV29-1 and TRBJ2-1, with D possibly matching TRBD1 (6 bases). Looked up from germline, CDR1 is SQVTM and CDR2 is ANQGSEA. Trimming took off 6 bases at V and 0 bases at J, with 12 bases between the two ends. This CDR3 spans 14 amino acids. CDR3 in amino acids: CSVPRGLSYNEQFF. CDR3 nucleotide sequence: TGCAGCGTCCCCAGGGGCCTCTCCTACAATGAGCAGTTCTTC.

The table lists this clone with a count of one. The chain's CDR3 is CASSLFFPTSGSSYNEQFF. The CDR3 region has the DNA TGTGCCAGCAGTTTATTTTTTCCGACTAGCGGGAGCTCCTACAATGAGCAGTTCTTC. V and J are TRBV27 and TRBJ2-1, with 12 bases identical to TRBD2. Germline V gene data show CDR1 as MNHEY and CDR2 as SMNVEV (reference sequence). V was pared by 1 base and J by 0 bases, with 7 bases of the junction left unmatched. CDR3 size: 19 residues.

The V and J genes are TRBV6-1 and TRBJ2-7; TRBD2 agrees at 9 bases. Germline loops: CDR1 MNHNS, CDR2 SASEGT. The ends lost 3 bases at V and 4 bases at J; junction bases unmatched: 10. The CDR3 totals 16 residues. This CDR3 is CASSDGAGGPRYEQYF. For the CDR3, the DNA is TGTGCCAGCAGTGATGGGGCGGGAGGGCCAAGGTACGAGCAGTACTTC.

This chain links TRBV9 with TRBJ1-3; D possibly corresponds to TRBD1 (5 bases). The germline V gene encodes CDR1 SGDLS and CDR2 YYNGEE. CDR3 length equals 15 residues. Trimming shortened V by 0 bases and J by 3 bases, and 10 bases separated the two germline ends. CDR3: CASSVGGEVGNTIYF. CDR3 coding DNA: TGTGCCAGCAGCGTAGGGGGCGAGGTTGGAAACACCATATATTTT.

This clone was observed once. V usage is TRBV6-4 and J usage is TRBJ2-3; TRBD1 matches at 10 bases. This CDR3 is built from 15 residues. Germline CDR1 MRHNA, CDR2 SNTAGT. V shed 6 bases, J shed 2 bases, and the junction held 5 bases outside the gene matches. In DNA, the CDR3 is TGTGCCAGCAGAAGGGACAGGGGAACCACAGATACGCAGTATTTT. This codes for CASRRDRGTTDTQYF.

The chain employs TRBV20-1 and TRBJ1-2; 9 nucleotides line up with TRBD1. CDR3 length equals 14 residues. CDR1 is DFQATT and CDR2 is SNEGSKA in the germline V gene (reference sequence). J lost 2 bases, V lost 6 bases, and 7 bases had no gene match. CDR3 sequence (DNA): TGCAGTGCCAGTACAGGGGGCATCAACTATGGCTACACCTTC. Residues: CSASTGGINYGYTF.

The chain links TRBV10-2 to TRBJ1-5, with 9 bases lining up with TRBD1. V was clipped by 5 bases and J by 7 bases; unmatched bases: 3. Germline loops: CDR1 WSHSY, CDR2 SAAADI. This CDR3 is 13 amino acids long. The CDR3 loop is CASSTQGAQPQHF. In DNA form, the CDR3 reads TGCGCCAGCAGTACACAGGGGGCCCAGCCCCAGCATTTT.

This clone was seen only a few times. The V and J genes are TRBV19 and TRBJ1-2; D remains unclear. CDR1 LNHDA and CDR2 SQIVND come from the germline V gene (reference sequence). The CDR3 runs to 16 residues. The V end lost 2 bases, the J end lost 3 bases, and 16 bases lay between the germline ends. The CDR3 region is CASSIPRYEEDYGYTF. The CDR3 DNA is TGTGCCAGTAGTATACCCCGATACGAGGAGGACTATGGCTACACCTTC.

The DNA of the CDR3 is TGTGCCATCAGTGAGAGGACAGAAAATTCACCCCTCCACTTT. Translated: CAISERTENSPLHF. The chain uses TRBV10-3 and TRBJ1-6, with a tentative D call TRBD1 (6 bases). Germline CDR1 ENHRY, CDR2 SYGVKD. This CDR3 has 14 amino acids. Trimming took 2 bases from V and 7 from J, leaving 9 bases between them.

The genes are TRBV20-1 and TRBJ2-2; maybe TRBD2 (5 bases). Trimming removed 3 bases from V and 5 bases from J, with 10 bases in between. Per the germline V gene, CDR1 is DFQATT and CDR2 is SNEGSKA (reference sequence). This CDR3 is built from 13 residues. CDR3 in amino acids: CSASYGETGELFF. Written as DNA, the CDR3 is TGCAGTGCTAGTTACGGGGAAACCGGGGAGCTGTTTTTT.

This clone was seen a few times. The rearrangement uses TRBV27 and TRBJ1-1; possibly TRBD1 for D (6 bases). Trimming removed 3 bases from V and 7 bases from J, with 12 bases in between. Germline V gene lookup returns CDR1 MNHEY and CDR2 SMNVEV (reference sequence). CDR3 length equals 13 residues. The CDR3 bases are TGTGCCAGCAGTTTGCGGGGGCAGTATGAAGCTTTCTTT. Translating gives CASSLRGQYEAFF.

This clone was seen only a few times. This chain uses TRBV4-2 with TRBJ2-5, with D perhaps TRBD2 (6 bases). CDR1 is LGHNA and CDR2 is YNFKEQ in the germline V gene. The CDR3 extends over 15 amino acids. V was shortened by 8 bases and J by 2 bases, with 18 bases between the two germline ends. CDR3: CASARGSGPQETQYF. CDR3 in DNA: TGTGCCAGCGCCAGAGGGAGCGGGCCGCAAGAGACCCAGTACTTC.

CDR3 sequence (DNA): TGTGCCAGCAGCGCTACCGGGACAGGGAGCTATGGCTACACCTTC. Amino acid sequence: CASSATGTGSYGYTF. This chain connects TRBV9 to TRBJ1-2; 9 bases match TRBD1. There are 15 residues in the CDR3. V trimming: 3 bases; J trimming: 4 bases; junction bases outside the gene matches: 7. In germline, CDR1 is SGDLS, CDR2 YYNGEE.

The gene calls are TRBV7-2 and TRBJ2-1; 11 bases agree with TRBD2. CDR1 and CDR2 (germline): SGHTA, FQGNSA. The CDR3 consists of 17 residues. Trimming at V came to 5 bases and at J to 0 bases, leaving 6 bases not matched to a gene. The chain's CDR3 is CASSPSSGGASYNEQFF. CDR3 bases: TGTGCCAGCAGCCCAAGTAGCGGGGGGGCCTCCTACAATGAGCAGTTCTTC.

Worth noting for this clone: The same CDR3 arises from other DNA sequences in this sample as well. The chain combines TRBV7-6 with TRBJ2-7; D remains ambiguous. CDR3 length: 13 residues. The germline gives CDR1 SGHVS, CDR2 FNYEAQ. The V and J ends lost 2 bases and 0 bases respectively, with 5 bases between them. This CDR3 reads CASSLSSSYEQYF. CDR3 DNA sequence: TGTGCCAGCAGCTTATCGAGCTCCTACGAGCAGTACTTC.

The chain employs TRBV6-5 and TRBJ2-5, with D tentatively TRBD2 (7 bases). V was clipped by 5 bases and J by 5 bases, with 18 bases between them. The CDR3 loop spans 15 amino acids. Germline values: CDR1 MNHEY, CDR2 SVGAGI. The CDR3 bases are TGTGCCAGCAGTCCTACCGGGGGGCCGGGGGAGACCCAGTACTTC. Translation: CASSPTGGPGETQYF.